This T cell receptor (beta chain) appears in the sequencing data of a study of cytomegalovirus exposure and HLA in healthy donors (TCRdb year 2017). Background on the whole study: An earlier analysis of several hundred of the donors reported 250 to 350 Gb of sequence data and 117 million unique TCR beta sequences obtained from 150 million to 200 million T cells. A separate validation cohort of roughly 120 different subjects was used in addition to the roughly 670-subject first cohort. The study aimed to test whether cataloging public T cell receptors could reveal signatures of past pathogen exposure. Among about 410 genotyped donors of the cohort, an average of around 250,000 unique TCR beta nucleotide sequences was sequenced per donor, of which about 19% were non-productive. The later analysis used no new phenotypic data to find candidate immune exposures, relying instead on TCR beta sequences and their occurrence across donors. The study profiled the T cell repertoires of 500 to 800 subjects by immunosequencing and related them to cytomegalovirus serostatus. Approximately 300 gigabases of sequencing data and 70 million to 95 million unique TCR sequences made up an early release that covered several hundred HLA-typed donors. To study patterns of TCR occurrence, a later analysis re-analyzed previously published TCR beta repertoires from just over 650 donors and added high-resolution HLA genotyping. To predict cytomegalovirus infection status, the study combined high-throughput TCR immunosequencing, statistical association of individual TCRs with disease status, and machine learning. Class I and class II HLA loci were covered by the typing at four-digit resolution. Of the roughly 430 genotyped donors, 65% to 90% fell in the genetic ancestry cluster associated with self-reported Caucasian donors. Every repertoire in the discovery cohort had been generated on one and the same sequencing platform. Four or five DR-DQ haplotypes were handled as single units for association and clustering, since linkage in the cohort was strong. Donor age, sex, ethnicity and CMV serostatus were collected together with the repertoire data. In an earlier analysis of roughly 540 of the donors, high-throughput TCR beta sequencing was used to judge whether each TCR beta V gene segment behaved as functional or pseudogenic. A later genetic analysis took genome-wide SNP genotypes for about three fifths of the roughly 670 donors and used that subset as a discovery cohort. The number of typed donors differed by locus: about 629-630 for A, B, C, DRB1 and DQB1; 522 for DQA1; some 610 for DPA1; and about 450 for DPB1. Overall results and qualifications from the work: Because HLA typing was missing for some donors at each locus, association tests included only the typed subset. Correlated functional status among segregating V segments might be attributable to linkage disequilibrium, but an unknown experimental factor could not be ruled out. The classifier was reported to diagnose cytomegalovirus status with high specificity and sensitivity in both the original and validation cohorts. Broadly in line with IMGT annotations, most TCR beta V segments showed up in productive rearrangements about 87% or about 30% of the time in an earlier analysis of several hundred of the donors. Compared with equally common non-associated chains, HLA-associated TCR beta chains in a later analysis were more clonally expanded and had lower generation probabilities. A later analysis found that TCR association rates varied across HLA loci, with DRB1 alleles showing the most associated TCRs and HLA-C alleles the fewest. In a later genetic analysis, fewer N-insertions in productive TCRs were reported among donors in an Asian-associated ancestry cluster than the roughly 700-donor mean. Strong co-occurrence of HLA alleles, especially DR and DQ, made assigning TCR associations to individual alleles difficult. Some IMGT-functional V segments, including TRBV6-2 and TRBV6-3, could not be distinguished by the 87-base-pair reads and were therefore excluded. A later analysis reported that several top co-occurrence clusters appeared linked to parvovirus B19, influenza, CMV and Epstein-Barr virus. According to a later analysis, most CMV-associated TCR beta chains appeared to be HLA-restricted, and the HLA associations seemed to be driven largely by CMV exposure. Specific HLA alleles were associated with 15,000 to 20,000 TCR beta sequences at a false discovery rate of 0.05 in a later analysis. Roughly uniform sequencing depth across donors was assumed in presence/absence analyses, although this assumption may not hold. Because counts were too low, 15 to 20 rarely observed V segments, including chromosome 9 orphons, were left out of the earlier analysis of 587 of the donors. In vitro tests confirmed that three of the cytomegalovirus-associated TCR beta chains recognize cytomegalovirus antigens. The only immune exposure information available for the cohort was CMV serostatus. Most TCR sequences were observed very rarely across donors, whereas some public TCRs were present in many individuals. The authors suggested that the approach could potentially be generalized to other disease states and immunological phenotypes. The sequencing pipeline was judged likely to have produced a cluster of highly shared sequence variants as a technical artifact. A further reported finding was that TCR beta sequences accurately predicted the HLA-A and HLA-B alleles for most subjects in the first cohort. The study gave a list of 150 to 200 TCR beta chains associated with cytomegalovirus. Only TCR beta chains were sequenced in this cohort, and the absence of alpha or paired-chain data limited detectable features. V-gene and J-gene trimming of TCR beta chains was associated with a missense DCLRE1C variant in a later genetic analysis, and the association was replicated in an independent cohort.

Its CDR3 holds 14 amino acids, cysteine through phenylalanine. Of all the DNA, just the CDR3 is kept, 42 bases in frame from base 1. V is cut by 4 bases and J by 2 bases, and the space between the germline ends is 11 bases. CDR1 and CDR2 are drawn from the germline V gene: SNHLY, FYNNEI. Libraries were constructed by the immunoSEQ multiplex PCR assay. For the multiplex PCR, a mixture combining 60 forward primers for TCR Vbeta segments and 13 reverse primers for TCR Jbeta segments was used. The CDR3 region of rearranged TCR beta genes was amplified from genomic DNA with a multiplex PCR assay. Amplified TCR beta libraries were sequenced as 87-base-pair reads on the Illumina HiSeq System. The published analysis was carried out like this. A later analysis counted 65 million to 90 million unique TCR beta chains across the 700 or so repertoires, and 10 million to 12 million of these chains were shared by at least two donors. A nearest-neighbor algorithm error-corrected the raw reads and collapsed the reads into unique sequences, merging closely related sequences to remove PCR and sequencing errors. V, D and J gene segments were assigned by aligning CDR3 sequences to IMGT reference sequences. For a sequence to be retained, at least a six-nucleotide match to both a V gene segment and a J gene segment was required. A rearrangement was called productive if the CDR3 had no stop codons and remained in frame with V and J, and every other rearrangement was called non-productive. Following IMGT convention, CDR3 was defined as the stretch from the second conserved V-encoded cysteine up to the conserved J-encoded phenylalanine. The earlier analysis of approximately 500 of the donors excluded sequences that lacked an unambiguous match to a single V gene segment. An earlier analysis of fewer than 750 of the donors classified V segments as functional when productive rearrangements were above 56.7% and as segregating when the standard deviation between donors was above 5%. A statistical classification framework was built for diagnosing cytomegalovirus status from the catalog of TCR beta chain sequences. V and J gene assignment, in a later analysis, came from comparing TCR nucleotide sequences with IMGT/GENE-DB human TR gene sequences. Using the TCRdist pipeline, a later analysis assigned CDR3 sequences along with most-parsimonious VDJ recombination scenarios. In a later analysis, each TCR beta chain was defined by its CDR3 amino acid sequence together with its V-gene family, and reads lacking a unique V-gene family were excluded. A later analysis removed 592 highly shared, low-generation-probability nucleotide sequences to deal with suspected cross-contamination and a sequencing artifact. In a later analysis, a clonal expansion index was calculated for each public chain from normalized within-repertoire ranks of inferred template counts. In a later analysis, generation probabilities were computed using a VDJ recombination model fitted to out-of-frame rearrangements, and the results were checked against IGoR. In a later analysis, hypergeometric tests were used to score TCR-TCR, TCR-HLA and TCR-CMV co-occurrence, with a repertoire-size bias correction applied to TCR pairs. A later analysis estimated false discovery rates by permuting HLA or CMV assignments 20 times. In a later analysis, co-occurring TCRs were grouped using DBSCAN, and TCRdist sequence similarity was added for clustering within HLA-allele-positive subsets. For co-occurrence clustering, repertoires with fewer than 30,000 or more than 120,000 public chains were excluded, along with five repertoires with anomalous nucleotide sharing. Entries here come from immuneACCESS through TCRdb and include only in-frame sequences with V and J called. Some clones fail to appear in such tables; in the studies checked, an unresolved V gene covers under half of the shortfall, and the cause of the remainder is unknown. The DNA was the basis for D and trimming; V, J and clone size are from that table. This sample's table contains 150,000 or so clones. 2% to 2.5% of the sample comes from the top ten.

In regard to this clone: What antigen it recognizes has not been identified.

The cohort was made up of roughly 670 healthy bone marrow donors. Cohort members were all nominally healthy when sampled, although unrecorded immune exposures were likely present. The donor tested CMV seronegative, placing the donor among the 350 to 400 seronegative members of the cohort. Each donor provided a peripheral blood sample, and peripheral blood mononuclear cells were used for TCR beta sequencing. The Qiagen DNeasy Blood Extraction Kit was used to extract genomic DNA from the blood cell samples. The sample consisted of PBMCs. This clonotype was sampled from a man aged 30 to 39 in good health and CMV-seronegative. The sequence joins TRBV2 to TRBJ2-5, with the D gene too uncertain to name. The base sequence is TGTGCCAGCAGTGCGAGGCAGATTCAAGAGACCCAGTACTTC. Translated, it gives CASSARQIQETQYF.